Listed below are T cell receptor beta chains from one sample, sequenced in a study of Ad26.COV2.S vaccination and SARS-CoV-2 variants. Libraries were prepared by immunoSEQ multiplex PCR; TCRdb keeps only in-frame clonotypes and omits some of them. The repertoire consists of approximately 500,000 clones, with roughly 89% occurring once and the leading ten covering roughly 12%. The material sequenced was peripheral blood, taken in a trial of Ad26.COV2.S vaccine versus placebo. These receptors were collected from a person aged 18-65 years who received the Ad26.COV2.S COVID-19 vaccine or a placebo. Both conserved end residues are part of each CDR3. Each record gives: clone size, V gene, D gene, J gene, CDR3 DNA, CDR3 protein. The D gene is left open where the match is weak. Clone size is not always given. Where it is, it says once, few, many or a class for expanded clones.

-	TRBV20-1	-	TRBJ2-3	TGCAGTGCCCGAGGGTCCGATACGCAGTATTTT	CSARGSDTQYF
-	TRBV4-2	-	TRBJ2-1	TGTGCCAGCAGCCAAGAAGGAGGGAGCTCCTACAATGAGCAGTTCTTC	CASSQEGGSSYNEQFF
-	TRBV13	TRBD2	TRBJ2-1	TGTGCCAGCAGCTTACCTCGGCGGGAGGGAGGGAATGAGCAGTTCTTC	CASSLPRREGGNEQFF
-	TRBV7-8	-	TRBJ2-2	TGTGCCAGCAGCAGGGTGGTACAGGGCACCGGGGAGCTGTTTTTT	CASSRVVQGTGELFF
-	TRBV5-1	-	TRBJ2-7	TGCGCCAGCAGCGCCTCAGGTTACCCTGGGGAATACGAGCAGTACTTC	CASSASGYPGEYEQYF
-	TRBV5-1	-	TRBJ2-3	TGCGCCAGCAGCTTGGAGAGGGGCCCAGATACGCAGTATTTT	CASSLERGPDTQYF
-	TRBV28	-	TRBJ2-7	TGTGCCAGCAGTCCCGGAGGGGGGCTAGGACTCTACGAGCAGTACTTC	CASSPGGGLGLYEQYF
-	TRBV7-6	-	TRBJ1-1	TGTGCCAGCAGCCTCGCGGGGGGTCCGAACACTGAAGCTTTCTTT	CASSLAGGPNTEAFF
-	TRBV18	-	TRBJ2-7	TGTGCCAGCTCCCCGGGGGTGGAGCAGTACTTC	CASSPGVEQYF
few	TRBV5-1	-	TRBJ2-7	TGCGCCAGCAGCTCCCCGGGACCATTATCCTACGAGCAGTACTTC	CASSSPGPLSYEQYF
-	TRBV9	-	TRBJ2-2	TGTGCCAGCAGCGTAGGACAGAACACCGGGGAGCTGTTTTTT	CASSVGQNTGELFF
-	TRBV29-1	-	TRBJ2-1	TGCAGCGTTTGGTCTGGGTCAAATGAGCAGTTCTTC	CSVWSGSNEQFF
-	TRBV30	-	TRBJ2-1	TGTGCCTGGAGTGTACTTTCCGACAATGAGCAGTTCTTC	CAWSVLSDNEQFF
-	TRBV30	TRBD1	TRBJ2-6	TGTGCCTGGGTTTTTGGACAGGGGCCATCTGGGGCCAACGTCCTGACTTTC	CAWVFGQGPSGANVLTF
-	TRBV28	-	TRBJ2-2	TGTGCCAGCAGTTTACGCACAGGGGGGGTCGGGGAGCTGTTTTTT	CASSLRTGGVGELFF
-	TRBV29-1	-	TRBJ1-1	TGCAGCGTCGAATCCTCAGGGCGCACTGAAGCTTTCTTT	CSVESSGRTEAFF
-	TRBV19	TRBD2	TRBJ2-3	TGTGCCAGTACCTCACCCCGGTCCGGACTAGCGGGAGATACGCAGTATTTT	CASTSPRSGLAGDTQYF
-	TRBV10-3	-	TRBJ1-5	TGTGCCATCAGCGCCGACAGGATCAATCAGCCCCAGCATTTT	CAISADRINQPQHF
-	TRBV14	TRBD2	TRBJ2-5	TGTGCCAGCAGCCAAGGGACGGGAGGCCCACAAGAGACCCAGTACTTC	CASSQGTGGPQETQYF
-	TRBV7-9	-	TRBJ1-1	TGTGCCAGCAGCGAGAGCCTGAACACTGAAGCTTTCTTT	CASSESLNTEAFF
-	TRBV6-4	TRBD1	TRBJ2-7	TGTGCCAGCAGCAATCCCCCGGGACAGATGCTCACCCCGGGCTCCTACGAGCAGTACTTC	CASSNPPGQMLTPGSYEQYF
few	TRBV28	-	TRBJ2-7	TGTGCCAGCTGTACTTTAGCGAGTTACGAGCAGTACTTC	CASCTLASYEQYF
once	TRBV9	-	TRBJ2-1	TGTGCCAGCAGCGTAGGACTGGTCACAGGAGACAATGAGCAGTTCTTC	CASSVGLVTGDNEQFF
-	TRBV5-4	-	TRBJ1-2	TGTGCCAGCAGCACCAACCGGGGACTCAACTATGGCTACACCTTC	CASSTNRGLNYGYTF
-	TRBV7-3	-	TRBJ2-6	TGTGCCAGCAGCCGGCGGGGCGCTGGGGCCAACGTCCTGACTTTC	CASSRRGAGANVLTF
few	TRBV5-1	-	TRBJ2-3	TGCGCCAGCAATAAGGACAGCACAGATACGCAGTATTTT	CASNKDSTDTQYF
-	TRBV19	-	TRBJ2-5	TGTGCCAGTAAACCTTTTGGGGGCAGTCAAGAGACCCAGTACTTC	CASKPFGGSQETQYF